A single sample is the source of the 32 T cell receptor beta chains below, sequenced in a study of cytomegalovirus exposure and HLA in healthy donors. The PCR ran on 60 Vbeta and 13 Jbeta primers. The protocol was immunoSEQ multiplex PCR, while the TCRdb copy is restricted to in-frame clones and leaves out a portion. The sample has some 200,000 clones, about three quarters seen once. The specimen was PBMCs. The receptors shown here come from a woman aged 55 to 70 in good health and CMV-seropositive.

The CDR3 is CASSLGAGYTDTQYF. DNA of the CDR3: TGTGCCAGCAGCTTGGGTGCGGGGTACACAGATACGCAGTATTTT. The chain is built from TRBV5-6 and TRBJ2-3, with D possibly being TRBD2 (6 bases). Germline values: CDR1 SGHDT, CDR2 YYEEEE. The ends were cut back, 0 bases at V and 2 bases at J, with 10 bases in the middle. The CDR3 totals 15 residues.

This chain links TRBV5-6 with TRBJ1-1; no reliable D call. CDR1 SGHDT and CDR2 YYEEEE come from the germline V gene. The CDR3 runs to 13 residues. V lost 0 bases and J lost 11, with 14 bases in between. The CDR3: CASSLVAESWAFF. CDR3 coding DNA: TGTGCCAGCAGCTTGGTCGCTGAGAGTTGGGCTTTCTTT.

The genes are TRBV4-1 and TRBJ1-6; TRBD1 matches at 9 bases. Per germline, CDR1 MGHRA and CDR2 YSYEKL. The CDR3 length is 15 residues. V shed 2 bases and J 5 bases; nucleotides not matched to a gene: 1. The DNA of the CDR3 is TGCGCCAGCAGCCAATGGGACAGGGATAATTCACCCCTCCACTTT. As protein: CASSQWDRDNSPLHF.

This chain uses TRBV5-4 with TRBJ2-5; TRBD2 aligns across 7 bases. The CDR3 extends over 13 amino acids. Germline lookup yields CDR1 SGHNT and CDR2 YYREEE (reference sequence). V trimming: 4 bases; J trimming: 5 bases; junction bases outside the gene matches: 5. The CDR3 sequence is CASSPGLTETQYF. The CDR3 DNA reads as TGTGCCAGCAGCCCGGGACTAACCGAGACCCAGTACTTC.

This rearrangement joins TRBV28 to TRBJ1-1, with 8 bases identical to TRBD1. Germline loops: CDR1 MDHEN, CDR2 SYDVKM. Germline trimming cut 3 bases from V and 1 base from J; bases unmatched to any gene: 4. The CDR3 is made up of 15 amino acids. The CDR3 sequence is CASSFTDRENTEAFF. CDR3 nucleotide sequence: TGTGCCAGCAGTTTTACGGACAGGGAGAACACTGAAGCTTTCTTT.

The rearrangement uses TRBV11-2 and TRBJ2-2; 7 bases line up with TRBD1. The CDR3 length is 16 residues. Trimming at V came to 5 bases and at J to 2 bases, leaving 8 bases not matched to a gene. The germline gives CDR1 SGHAT, CDR2 FQNNGV. The CDR3 protein is CASSPNRGSNTGELFF. The CDR3 DNA reads as TGTGCCAGCAGCCCCAACAGGGGTAGCAACACCGGGGAGCTGTTTTTT.

The chain links TRBV5-1 to TRBJ2-3; 10 positions agree with TRBD1. Per the germline V gene, CDR1 is SGHRS and CDR2 is YFSETQ. The V and J ends lost 0 bases and 5 bases, in that order; junction bases with no gene match: 9. The length of the CDR3 is 17 residues. CDR3 in amino acids: CASSLGQGARMGDTQYF. The CDR3 DNA is TGCGCCAGCAGCTTGGGACAGGGGGCGAGAATGGGAGATACGCAGTATTTT.

The count of this clone is one. V and J are TRBV4-1 and TRBJ2-1, with 7 bases identical to TRBD2. V trimming: 2 bases; J trimming: 4 bases; junction bases outside the gene matches: 5. The CDR3 loop spans 15 amino acids. The V gene's germline CDR1 is MGHRA and CDR2 YSYEKL. As DNA, the CDR3 is TGCGCCAGCAGCCAACCACGCGGGGGTTACAATGAGCAGTTCTTC. Its protein product is CASSQPRGGYNEQFF.

This rearrangement joins TRBV6-6 to TRBJ1-4, with 7 nucleotides matching TRBD1. Germline trimming cut 8 bases from V and 5 bases from J; bases unmatched to any gene: 14. CDR3 length equals 16 residues. Germline-derived CDR1 and CDR2 are MNHNY and SVGAGI (reference sequence). As DNA, the CDR3 is TGTGCCAGCGGGCGAATGACAGGGCCCACGAATGAAAAACTGTTTTTT. Translated: CASGRMTGPTNEKLFF.

V gene TRBV7-2 combines with J gene TRBJ2-7, with D unresolved. Germline CDR1 and CDR2: SGHTA and FQGNSA. The V gene lost 3 bases and the J gene lost 2 bases, with 5 bases spanning the gap. The CDR3 totals 12 residues. CDR3 amino acids: CASSLNTYEQYF. In nucleotides, the CDR3 is TGTGCCAGCAGCTTGAACACCTACGAGCAGTACTTC.

V and J are TRBV6-5 and TRBJ1-2; D may be TRBD1 (6 bases). The CDR3 loop spans 15 amino acids. CDR1 is MNHEY and CDR2 is SVGAGI in the germline V gene. Trimming stripped 6 bases from V and 0 bases from J, with 14 bases between. The CDR3 region is CASSEWTDPNYGYTF. The CDR3 nucleotides read TGTGCCAGCAGCGAATGGACAGACCCTAACTATGGCTACACCTTC.

This clone showed up just a few times. The chain employs TRBV5-6 and TRBJ2-7; 8 nucleotides match TRBD1. This CDR3 has 15 residues. Per germline, CDR1 SGHDT and CDR2 YYEEEE. The V and J ends lost 2 bases and 5 bases, in that order; junction bases with no gene match: 9. CDR3 in amino acids: CASSFLGTGSHEQYF. As DNA, the CDR3 is TGTGCCAGCAGCTTTTTAGGGACAGGCAGCCACGAGCAGTACTTC.

This chain connects TRBV25-1 to TRBJ1-1; the D gene is possibly TRBD1 (6 bases). Germline CDR1 is MGHDK and CDR2 is SYGVNS. Trimming shortened V by 2 bases and J by 5 bases, and 9 bases separated the two germline ends. The CDR3 covers 13 residues. The CDR3 region has the DNA TGTGCCAGCAGTGAAGGTCAGGGGACTGAAGCTTTCTTT. Residues: CASSEGQGTEAFF.

The V and J genes are TRBV5-1 and TRBJ1-1, with TRBD1 as a possible D gene (5 bases). Trimming removed 2 bases at V and 1 base at J, with 15 bases between. Germline CDR1 is SGHRS and CDR2 is YFSETQ. The CDR3 spans 16 residues. The CDR3 nucleotides are TGCGCCAGCAGCTTTCGAGTCGCGGGGCAGAACACTGAAGCTTTCTTT. It yields the protein CASSFRVAGQNTEAFF.

V usage is TRBV4-1 and J usage is TRBJ2-5, with D maybe TRBD2 (7 bases). The V gene's germline CDR1 is MGHRA and CDR2 YSYEKL. The CDR3 loop spans 15 amino acids. Trimming pared 3 bases from V and 4 bases from J, leaving 15 bases between. Written as DNA, the CDR3 is TGCGCCAGCAGCCATCGTAGGGGGGGGCCAGAGACCCAGTACTTC. As protein: CASSHRRGGPETQYF.

This chain links TRBV28 with TRBJ1-2; 8 positions match TRBD1. The V segment lost 6 bases and the J segment 3 bases; nucleotides outside the gene matches: 6. The CDR3 has 14 residues. The germline CDR1 and CDR2 sequences are MDHEN and SYDVKM. This CDR3 is CASRAGQGDYGYTF. The CDR3 coding sequence is TGTGCCAGCAGGGCCGGACAGGGAGACTATGGCTACACCTTC.

This sequence joins TRBV6-5 and TRBJ2-3; TRBD1 is a possible D gene (5 bases). Trimming removed 6 bases at V and 5 bases at J, with 18 bases between. The CDR3 spans 15 residues. Germline-derived CDR1 and CDR2 are MNHEY and SVGAGI. CDR3 DNA: TGTGCCAGCAGCCCGCCTGGTTGGGGCGGAGATACGCAGTATTTT. Its translation: CASSPPGWGGDTQYF.

V gene TRBV10-3 combines with J gene TRBJ2-1; D gene ambiguous. This CDR3 is built from 11 residues. V lost 4 bases to trimming and J lost 9 bases, with 7 bases between them. Per the germline V gene, CDR1 is ENHRY and CDR2 is SYGVKD. DNA of the CDR3: TGTGCCATCAGTGGCGGCCCTGAGCAGTTCTTC. Translated, it gives CAISGGPEQFF.

The chain couples TRBV5-4 to TRBJ2-7; D call uncertain. V lost 0 bases and J 5 bases, leaving 9 bases between the germline ends. The CDR3 consists of 13 residues. The germline V gene has CDR1 SGHNT and CDR2 YYREEE (reference sequence). The CDR3 sequence is CASSLVQADEQYF. The CDR3 DNA sequence: TGTGCCAGCAGCTTGGTGCAGGCTGACGAGCAGTACTTC.

This chain connects TRBV5-1 to TRBJ2-1, with D perhaps matching TRBD2 (5 bases). The V gene lost 4 bases and the J gene lost 0 bases, with 8 bases spanning the gap. The germline V gene has CDR1 SGHRS and CDR2 YFSETQ. The CDR3 is 14 residues long. CDR3 sequence: CASSQSGSYNEQFF. The CDR3 bases are TGCGCCAGCAGCCAGAGCGGCTCCTACAATGAGCAGTTCTTC. The complete variable domain, with remaining parts taken from reference TRBV5-1 and TRBJ2-1, reads KAGVTQTPRYLIKTRGQQVTLSCSPISGHRSVSWYQQTPGQGLQFLFEYFSETQRNKGNFPGRFSGRQFSNSRSEMNVSTLELGDSALYLCASSQSGSYNEQFFGPGTRLTVL.

The genes are TRBV4-3 and TRBJ2-5, with D possibly TRBD1 on 6 matching bases. CDR1 is LGHNA and CDR2 is YSLEER in the germline V gene. The CDR3 length is 16 residues. V shed 2 bases and J shed 1 base, with 14 bases lying between them. The CDR3: CASSQYREGVQETQYF. CDR3 sequence (DNA): TGCGCCAGCAGCCAATACAGGGAAGGGGTCCAAGAGACCCAGTACTTC.

This clone was detected only a few times. The chain employs TRBV10-3 and TRBJ2-5, with TRBD2 matching over 10 bases. Germline-derived CDR1 and CDR2 are ENHRY and SYGVKD. After removal of 2 bases from V and 3 bases from J, the junction contained 9 bases not matched to a gene. CDR3 size: 17 residues. The CDR3, as DNA: TGTGCCATCAGTGAGGGAGCGGGGGGGCCGTTCGAAGAGACCCAGTACTTC. It is translated as CAISEGAGGPFEETQYF.

Here the CDR3 reads CASSLRLNEKLFF. In DNA, the CDR3 is TGTGCCAGCAGCCTGAGACTAAATGAAAAACTGTTTTTT. The J gene is TRBJ1-4, the V gene TRBV6-6; no clear D gene. Germline CDR1 reads MNHNY; CDR2 reads SVGAGI (reference sequence). Deletions cut 6 bases from V and 5 bases from J, with 10 bases between. CDR3 size: 13 residues.

The V gene is TRBV7-2, the J gene TRBJ2-1; tentatively, D is TRBD2 (5 bases). CDR1 is SGHTA and CDR2 is FQGNSA in the germline V gene. Trimming left V 0 bases short and J 2 bases short, with 8 bases between. This CDR3 has 15 amino acids. The CDR3 DNA is TGTGCCAGCAGCTTAGCTGCGGGTACCTACAATGAGCAGTTCTTC. Protein product: CASSLAAGTYNEQFF.

CDR3 coding DNA: TGTGCCAGCGCCCCGAGGGCGGCCGAGAACACCGGGGAGCTGTTTTTT. As protein: CASAPRAAENTGELFF. The V and J genes are TRBV6-4 and TRBJ2-2; tentatively, D is TRBD2 (5 bases). Germline V gives CDR1 MRHNA, CDR2 SNTAGT. This CDR3 comprises 16 residues. V lost 8 bases to trimming and J lost 1 base, with 17 bases between them.

This clone was found once. The chain couples TRBV5-1 to TRBJ1-1; TRBD1 agrees at 7 bases. The CDR3 is made up of 13 amino acids. Germline loops: CDR1 SGHRS, CDR2 YFSETQ. The ends lost 6 bases at V and 1 base at J; junction bases unmatched: 3. CDR3 sequence: CASMGQTNTEAFF. Here the CDR3 DNA reads TGCGCCAGCATGGGACAGACGAACACTGAAGCTTTCTTT.

This chain joins TRBV6-1 and TRBJ1-4; 8 nucleotides align to TRBD1. Germline-derived CDR1 and CDR2 are MNHNS and SASEGT. The CDR3 covers 17 residues. Losses at the gene ends were 2 bases for V and 4 bases for J; bases not matched to a gene: 9. CDR3 region: CASSERAGGYNNEKLFF. CDR3 DNA: TGTGCCAGCAGTGAAAGAGCAGGGGGCTATAATAATGAAAAACTGTTTTTT.

V gene TRBV18 combines with J gene TRBJ1-3; D gene unclear. The CDR3 runs 16 residues. Germline CDR1 is KGHSH and CDR2 is LQKENI. V was cut by 4 bases and J by 0 bases, with 13 bases left in between. The CDR3: CASSQTQAGSGNTIYF. CDR3 bases: TGTGCCAGCTCACAAACCCAGGCAGGCTCTGGAAACACCATATATTTT.

The chain joins TRBV19 to TRBJ1-2, with TRBD1 identical over 7 bases. CDR3 length equals 14 residues. With V trimmed by 5 bases and J by 8 bases, 11 bases remained unmatched. CDR1 LNHDA and CDR2 SQIVND come from the germline V gene (reference sequence). The DNA of the CDR3 is TGTGCCAGTAGTCAAGGGGGCCACGTTGACGGCTACACCTTC. Encoded protein: CASSQGGHVDGYTF.

The chain joins TRBV20-1 to TRBJ2-5, with a possible D match to TRBD2 (5 bases). CDR1 is DFQATT, CDR2 SNEGSKA, per germline (reference sequence). The CDR3 runs to 9 residues. This CDR3 is CTPGSPQYF. In DNA form, the CDR3 reads TGCACCCCTGGGAGCCCCCAGTACTTC.

This chain links TRBV28 with TRBJ2-7; 7 nucleotides line up with TRBD1. The CDR3 totals 15 residues. The germline CDR1 and CDR2 sequences are MDHEN and SYDVKM. V dropped 6 bases and J dropped 7; count of bases not matched to a gene: 15. CDR3 DNA: TGTGCCAGCAGCCTTAGAGGGGTGGACAGGCGGGAGCAGTACTTC. This encodes CASSLRGVDRREQYF.

The chain joins TRBV9 to TRBJ1-1; the match to TRBD1 covers 7 bases. Germline V gene data show CDR1 as SGDLS and CDR2 as YYNGEE. The length of the CDR3 is 15 residues. V shed 0 bases, J shed 1 base, and the junction held 3 bases outside the gene matches. For the CDR3, the DNA is TGTGCCAGCAGCGTAGAACAGGGGAGGAACACTGAAGCTTTCTTT. Its protein is CASSVEQGRNTEAFF.